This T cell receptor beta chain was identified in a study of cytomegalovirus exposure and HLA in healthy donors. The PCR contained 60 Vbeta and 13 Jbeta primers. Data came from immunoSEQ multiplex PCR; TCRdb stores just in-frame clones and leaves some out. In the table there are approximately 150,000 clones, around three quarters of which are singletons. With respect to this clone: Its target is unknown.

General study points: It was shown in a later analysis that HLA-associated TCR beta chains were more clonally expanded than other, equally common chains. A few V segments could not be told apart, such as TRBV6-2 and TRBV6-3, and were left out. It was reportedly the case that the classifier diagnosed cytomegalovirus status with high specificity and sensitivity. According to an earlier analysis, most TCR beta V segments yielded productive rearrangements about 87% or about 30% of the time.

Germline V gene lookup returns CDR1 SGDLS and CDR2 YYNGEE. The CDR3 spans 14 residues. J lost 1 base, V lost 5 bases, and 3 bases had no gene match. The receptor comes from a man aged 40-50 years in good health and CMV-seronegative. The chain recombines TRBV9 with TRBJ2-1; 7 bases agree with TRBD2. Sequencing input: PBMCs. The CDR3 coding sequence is TGTGCCAGCAGTGAGGGAGGGTCCTACAATGAGCAGTTCTTC. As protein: CASSEGGSYNEQFF.